This T cell receptor (beta chain) comes out of a study of vaccination effects on CD4 cells after COVID-19. Whole-study findings and limits: Clones from infection and from vaccination both contracted markedly late after vaccination. Nearly all vaccine-induced clones in healthy recipients recognized only SARS-CoV-2.

Generated by immunoSEQ multiplex PCR, the TCRdb table keeps only in-frame clones and is missing some. The sample has around 67,000 clones, approximately 80% seen once; the top ten hold more than 1%. Before any sequencing was done, the ViraFEST assay used viral peptide pools to expand antigen-specific CD4+ T cells. Culturing for approximately 10 days preceded CD4+ T cell isolation. The participants, recipients of two vaccine doses, got either BNT162b2 or mRNA-1273. IL-2 medium supplanted half the medium on days 3 and 7. A word on this clone: Its antigen remains unknown.

This clonotype was obtained from a human donor who received a COVID-19 vaccine. The sequencing here drew on CD4+ T cells from PBMCs cultured with HCoV-229E spike peptides, taken after COVID-19 vaccination.

In DNA form, the CDR3 reads TGTGCCAGCAGTTTCGACGGGGGGGGGTCCTACGAGCAGTACGTC. Translated: CASSFDGGGSYEQYV. The chain recombines TRBV6-6 with TRBJ2-7, with 8 bases lining up with TRBD2. Germline loops: CDR1 MNHNY, CDR2 SVGAGI (reference sequence). Trimming cost V 4 bases and J 1 base; bases outside gene matches: 6. CDR3 length: 15 residues.